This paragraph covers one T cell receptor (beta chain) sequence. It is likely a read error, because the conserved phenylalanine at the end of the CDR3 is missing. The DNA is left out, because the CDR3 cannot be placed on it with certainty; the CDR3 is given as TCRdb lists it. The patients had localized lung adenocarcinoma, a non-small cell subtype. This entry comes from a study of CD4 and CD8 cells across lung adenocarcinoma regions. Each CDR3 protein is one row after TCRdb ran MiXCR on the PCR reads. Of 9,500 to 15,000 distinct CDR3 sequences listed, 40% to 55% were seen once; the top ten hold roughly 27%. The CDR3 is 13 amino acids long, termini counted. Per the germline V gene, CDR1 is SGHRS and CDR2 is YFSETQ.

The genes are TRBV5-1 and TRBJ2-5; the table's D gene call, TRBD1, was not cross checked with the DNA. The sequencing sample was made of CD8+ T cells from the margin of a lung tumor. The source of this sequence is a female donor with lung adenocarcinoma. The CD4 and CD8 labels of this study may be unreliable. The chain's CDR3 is CLCLVRTFEIACP.